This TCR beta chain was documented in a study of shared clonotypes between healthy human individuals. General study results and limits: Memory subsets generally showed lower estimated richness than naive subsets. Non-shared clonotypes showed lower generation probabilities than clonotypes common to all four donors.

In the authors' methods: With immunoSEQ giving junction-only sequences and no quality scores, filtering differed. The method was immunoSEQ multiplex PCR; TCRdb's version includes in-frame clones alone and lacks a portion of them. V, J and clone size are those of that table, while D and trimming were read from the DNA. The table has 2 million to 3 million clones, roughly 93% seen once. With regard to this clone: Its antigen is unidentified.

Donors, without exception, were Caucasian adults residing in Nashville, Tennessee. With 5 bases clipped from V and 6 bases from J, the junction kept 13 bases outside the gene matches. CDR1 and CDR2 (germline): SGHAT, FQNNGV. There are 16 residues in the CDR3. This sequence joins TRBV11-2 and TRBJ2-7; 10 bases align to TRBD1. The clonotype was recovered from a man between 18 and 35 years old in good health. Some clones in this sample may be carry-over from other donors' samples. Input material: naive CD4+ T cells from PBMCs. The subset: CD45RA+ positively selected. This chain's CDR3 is CASSKAGTGVAGEQYF. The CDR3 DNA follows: TGTGCCAGCAGCAAGGCCGGGACAGGGGTGGCTGGCGAGCAGTACTTC.